Below are 24 T cell receptor beta chains sequenced from a single sample in a study of CD8 T cells in ankylosing spondylitis. General study points: Ankylosing spondylitis blood seemed to carry a telltale TCR beta motif made of fewer than ten highly homologous variants.

The antigens for these receptors are not known. TCRdb re-called the 5' RACE reads through MiXCR, storing one row per CDR3 protein. The table records under 550,000 distinct CDR3 sequences, more than 25% of them present only once. Sequenced: blood, either unsorted or a sorted T cell fraction (not recorded which). These receptors came from a male donor with ankylosing spondylitis.

This clonotype was counted between two and nine times. V is TRBV7-9 and J is TRBJ2-1, with D possibly matching TRBD2 (6 bases). Germline lookup yields CDR1 SEHNR and CDR2 FQNEAQ (reference sequence). Trimming pared 6 bases from V and 4 bases from J, leaving 13 bases between. The CDR3 contains 14 residues. This chain's CDR3 is CASSTGTPYNEQFF. For the CDR3, the DNA is TGTGCCAGCAGTACCGGGACTCCGTACAATGAGCAGTTCTTC.

The rearrangement joins TRBV2 to TRBJ1-5, with D possibly TRBD1 on 6 matching bases. Per germline, CDR1 SNHLY and CDR2 FYNNEI. The length of the CDR3 is 18 residues. Between the trimmed V and J ends, which lost 3 bases and 2 bases, there was a span of 20 bases. CDR3 nucleotides: TGTGCCAGCAGTGATATAAGGTCAGGGGTGATGGGCAATCAGCCCCAGCATTTT. Amino acids: CASSDIRSGVMGNQPQHF.

A word on this clonotype: This may come from a read error, since a much larger clone is one base off. A read error is likely, as this CDR3 ends without the conserved phenylalanine or tryptophan. The chain combines TRBV2 with TRBJ2-7; a possible D gene is TRBD2 (5 bases). The germline gives CDR1 SNHLY, CDR2 FYNNEI. CDR3 length: 14 amino acids. V was trimmed by 6 bases and J by 3 bases, leaving 15 bases between them. This CDR3 reads CASRNLRESYEQYL. The CDR3 DNA sequence: TGTGCCAGCAGAAATTTAAGGGAGAGCTACGAGCAGTACCTC.

J is TRBJ2-1 and V is TRBV12-3 or TRBV12-4, with D perhaps matching TRBD1 (6 bases). V was trimmed by 6 bases and J by 6 bases, leaving 12 bases between them. The CDR3 extends over 13 amino acids. The CDR3 DNA follows: TGTGCCAGCAGAACGACAGGAGGCAATGAGCAGTTCTTC. It translates to CASRTTGGNEQFF.

This clonotype was recorded a few times. The chain has TRBV10-3 and TRBJ2-7; no firm D call. V dropped 2 bases and J dropped 6 bases, with 11 bases sitting between them. This CDR3 region has 13 residues. Germline V gene lookup returns CDR1 ENHRY and CDR2 SYGVKD. Here the CDR3 DNA reads TGTGCCATCAGTGAGACCGCTTCCAGCGAGCAGTACGTC. Its translation is CAISETASSEQYV.

This chain links TRBV6-1 with TRBJ2-7, with no clear D. From germline, CDR1 is MNHNS and CDR2 SASEGT. V was pared by 10 bases and J by 3 bases, with 13 bases between. The CDR3 is 12 residues long. CDR3 coding DNA: TGTGCCACCAACGACGTGAGCTACGAGCAGTACGTC. Protein product: CATNDVSYEQYV.

This clonotype was detected a few times. The V gene is TRBV6-2 or TRBV6-3, the J gene TRBJ2-3, with TRBD2 matching over 16 bases. J was trimmed by 6 bases and V by 5 bases; bases with no gene match: 8. Germline CDR1 reads MNHEY; CDR2 reads SVGEGT. This CDR3 has 17 amino acids. The CDR3: CASSQRPGLAGGDTQYF. In DNA, the CDR3 is TGTGCCAGCAGTCAACGCCCGGGACTAGCGGGAGGGGATACGCAGTATTTT.

The gene calls are TRBV5-1 and TRBJ2-3; D is unclear. Deletions cut 1 base from V and 0 bases from J, with 9 bases between. Per the germline V gene, CDR1 is SGHRS and CDR2 is YFSETQ. The CDR3 length is 15 residues. The CDR3 sequence is CASSLIQASTDTQYF. CDR3 in DNA: TGCGCCAGCAGCTTGATCCAGGCTAGCACAGATACGCAGTATTTT.

The chain links TRBV5-1 to TRBJ1-2; D not resolved. Trimming pared 4 bases from V and 2 bases from J, leaving 9 bases between. CDR1 and CDR2 from the germline V gene are SGHRS and YFSETQ. The CDR3 contains 13 residues. The CDR3 is CASSQTRNYGYTF. For the CDR3, the DNA is TGCGCCAGCAGCCAAACACGGAACTATGGCTACACCTTC.

This clonotype has more than one count but fewer than ten. V and J are TRBV29-1 and TRBJ2-3, with no clear D. The CDR3 sequence is 11 residues long. CDR1 is SQVTM and CDR2 is ANQGSEA in the germline V gene. The V end was cut by 5 bases, the J end by 4 bases, with 7 bases between. CDR3 protein: CSVWRPDTQYF. DNA of the CDR3: TGCAGCGTTTGGCGCCCAGATACGCAGTATTTT.

This clonotype was detected a few times. This chain uses TRBV5-5 with TRBJ2-1; 9 nucleotides agree with TRBD2. The CDR3 is made up of 16 amino acids. V gave up 2 bases and J gave up 5 bases; unmatched junction bases: 8. The germline V gene encodes CDR1 SGHKS and CDR2 YYEKEE (reference sequence). The CDR3: CASSLGGRDRNNEQFF. CDR3 DNA sequence: TGTGCCAGCAGCTTAGGCGGGAGGGATCGGAACAATGAGCAGTTCTTC.

This clonotype was picked up many times. The V call is TRBV14, the J call TRBJ1-1, with a weak D call TRBD1 (6 bases). The germline gives CDR1 SGHDN, CDR2 FVKESK. The V and J ends lost 5 bases and 8 bases respectively, with 15 bases between them. The length of the CDR3 is 13 residues. The CDR3 here is CASSTFGGAEAFF. The CDR3 DNA follows: TGTGCCAGCAGCACCTTTGGGGGGGCAGAAGCTTTCTTT.

The chain has TRBV7-9 and TRBJ2-7; TRBD1 aligns across 7 bases. The CDR3 totals 13 residues. The germline CDR1 and CDR2 sequences are SEHNR and FQNEAQ (reference sequence). V lost 5 bases to trimming and J lost 6 bases; unmatched junction nucleotides: 7. CDR3 nucleotide sequence: TGTGCCAGCAGCGCGACAGGGAATCGCGAGCAGTACTTC. Its protein is CASSATGNREQYF.

This clonotype was detected ten times or more. The rearrangement uses TRBV12-3 or TRBV12-4 and TRBJ2-7, with D possibly called TRBD1 or TRBD2 (6 bases each). The V and J ends lost 5 bases and 7 bases respectively, with 15 bases between them. This CDR3 is 13 amino acids long. CDR3 region: CASSLGGLGEQYF. DNA of the CDR3: TGTGCCAGCAGTCTCGGGGGCCTGGGGGAGCAGTACTTC.

This clonotype appeared a few times. The chain uses TRBV25-1 and TRBJ1-2; D unclear. Germline V CDR1 and CDR2: MGHDK, SYGVNS. This CDR3 has 12 amino acids. Trimming took off 2 bases at V and 4 bases at J, with 5 bases between the two ends. The CDR3, as DNA: TGTGCCAGCAGTGAACCTTTCTATGGCTACACCTTC. Protein product: CASSEPFYGYTF.

The chain links TRBV12-3 or TRBV12-4 to TRBJ2-2; 11 bases are a match to TRBD2. V shed 6 bases, J shed 4 bases, and the junction held 7 bases outside the gene matches. The CDR3 totals 16 residues. CDR3 DNA: TGTGCCAGCAGCCCGAGAGGGACTAGCGGCACCGGGGAGCTGTTTTTT. This codes for CASSPRGTSGTGELFF.

This clonotype came up a few times. This rearrangement joins TRBV7-2 to TRBJ2-3; perhaps TRBD2 as D (5 bases). Germline V gene lookup returns CDR1 SGHTA and CDR2 FQGNSA. V dropped 5 bases and J dropped 5 bases, with 11 bases sitting between them. CDR3 size: 13 residues. The CDR3 protein is CASSPGFLDTQYF. The CDR3 DNA follows: TGTGCCAGCAGCCCGGGGTTTTTAGATACGCAGTATTTT.

This clonotype was seen at least ten times. This chain joins TRBV11-2 and TRBJ1-2, with D uncertain. V dropped 4 bases and J dropped 5 bases, with 8 bases sitting between them. The length of the CDR3 is 12 residues. The V gene's germline CDR1 is SGHAT and CDR2 FQNNGV. CDR3: CASSSTSYGYTF. The CDR3 coding sequence is TGTGCCAGCAGCTCCACTTCATATGGCTACACCTTC. Using reference TRBV11-2 and TRBJ1-2 for the parts outside the CDR3, the full variable domain is EAGVAQSPRYKIIEKRQSVAFWCNPISGHATLYWYQQILGQGPKLLIQFQNNGVVDDSQLPKDRFSAERLKGVDSTLKIQPAKLEDSAVYLCASSSTSYGYTFGSGTRLTVV.

In nucleotides, the CDR3 is TGCAGTGCTAGAGCGACAGGGAACCAGCAGTACTTC. This sequence encodes CSARATGNQQYF. The chain combines TRBV20-1 with TRBJ2-7; 7 bases are shared with TRBD1. This CDR3 is 12 amino acids long. In germline, CDR1 is DFQATT, CDR2 SNEGSKA (reference sequence). The V gene end was trimmed by 1 base and the J gene end by 8 bases; junction bases not matched to a gene: 5.

This clonotype has just a few counts. The V gene is TRBV4-2, the J gene TRBJ1-1; TRBD1 aligns across 11 bases. The J segment lost 6 bases and the V segment lost 5 bases, leaving 8 bases of the junction unmatched. CDR3 size: 15 residues. The germline gives CDR1 LGHNA, CDR2 YNFKEQ. The CDR3 is CASSSRTGGDAEAFF. CDR3 DNA: TGTGCCAGCAGCTCCAGGACAGGGGGCGACGCTGAAGCTTTCTTT.

This clonotype was found many times. This rearrangement joins TRBV18 to TRBJ2-3; TRBD2 matches at 10 bases. This CDR3 has 15 amino acids. Germline V CDR1 and CDR2: KGHSH, LQKENI. V shed 4 bases, J shed 5 bases, and the junction held 6 bases outside the gene matches. CDR3 nucleotides: TGTGCCAGCTCACAGCGGGAGGGCTTCGGAGATACGCAGTATTTT. Residues: CASSQREGFGDTQYF.

The J gene is TRBJ2-1, the V gene TRBV12-3 or TRBV12-4, with TRBD2 identical over 15 bases. V lost 5 bases and J lost 10; bases outside the gene matches: 15. The CDR3 runs 18 residues. CDR3 DNA sequence: TGTGCCAGCAGTCGGTTCTGGACTAGCGGGAGGGCAAGAAGGGAGCAGTTCTTC. Amino acid sequence: CASSRFWTSGRARREQFF.

The CDR3, as DNA: TGCGCCAGCAGCAGCGGACAGGCCAAAAACATTCAGTACTTC. Encoded protein: CASSSGQAKNIQYF. This rearrangement joins TRBV5-1 to TRBJ2-4, with D possibly being TRBD1 (6 bases). The ends were cut back, 4 bases at V and 1 base at J, with 9 bases in the middle. Germline V CDR1 and CDR2: SGHRS, YFSETQ. The CDR3 loop spans 14 amino acids.

CDR3 sequence: CASSYSHTGELFF. CDR3 bases: TGTGCCAGCAGTTACTCCCACACCGGGGAGCTGTTTTTT. The chain uses TRBV6-5 and TRBJ2-2, with no clear D. Germline V gene lookup returns CDR1 MNHEY and CDR2 SVGAGI. Trimming shortened V by 0 bases and J by 3 bases, and 2 bases separated the two germline ends. This CDR3 spans 13 amino acids.